The 32 T cell receptor beta chains in this list originate from one sample, sequenced in a study of metastatic and nonmetastatic thyroid tumors (TCRdb year 2020). No patient had received any treatment before thyroid surgery. Libraries were built with PCR. Sequencing was performed on an Illumina HiSeq 4000. TCRdb reprocessed the public reads (quality trimming at Q25 with fastp, clone calling with MiXCR) and kept in-frame beta chains. The sample table contains about 33,000 clones; only one count was recorded for approximately 17% of them. The ten top clones hold about 5% of the sample. The sample taken for sequencing was blood. The source of these receptors is a female donor with papillary thyroid cancer or a benign thyroid nodule (not recorded which). Some clones in this sample may be carry-over from other donors' samples.

This clone has ten or more counts. The chain joins TRBV6-5 to TRBJ2-1, with 8 bases matching TRBD1. CDR1 and CDR2 (germline): MNHEY, SVGAGI. This CDR3 contains 15 residues. V lost 2 bases and J lost 4; bases outside the gene matches: 4. CDR3 in DNA: TGTGCCAGCAGTTACGTCAGGGGGCAGTACAATGAGCAGTTCTTC. It yields the protein CASSYVRGQYNEQFF.

In this sample, this clone is medium-sized (0.01 to 0.1%). The V call is TRBV2, the J call TRBJ2-7; tentatively, D is TRBD1 or TRBD2 (7 bases each). This CDR3 region has 13 residues. V was trimmed by 4 bases and J by 4 bases, leaving 11 bases between them. The V gene's germline CDR1 is SNHLY and CDR2 FYNNEI. The DNA for the CDR3 is TGTGCCAGCAGTGGGGGGGGACAGTACGAGCAGTACTTC. Residues: CASSGGGQYEQYF.

In this sample, this clone turned up many times. A much larger clone lies one base from this, so it may be a read error. The gene calls are TRBV6-1 and TRBJ1-5; 8 nucleotides line up with TRBD1. This CDR3 contains 13 residues. The ends lost 5 bases at V and 9 bases at J; junction bases unmatched: 6. The germline V gene encodes CDR1 MNHNS and CDR2 SASEGT. The CDR3 DNA sequence: TGTGCCAGCAGTATGACAGGGGATCGGCCCCAGCATTTT. The encoded protein is CASSMTGDRPQHF.

This clone was picked up many times. This rearrangement joins TRBV18 to TRBJ1-5; no clear D gene. Trimming removed 4 bases at V and 6 bases at J, with 10 bases between. The CDR3 sequence is 13 residues long. CDR1 and CDR2 from the germline V gene are KGHSH and LQKENI. The CDR3 coding sequence is TGTGCCAGCTCACGGGGAAGCCCTCAGCCCCAGCATTTT. Protein product: CASSRGSPQPQHF.

This clone was seen repeatedly, ten times or more. The chain carries TRBV28 and TRBJ2-1; D is ambiguous. There are 13 residues in the CDR3. Trimming removed 7 bases from V and 15 bases from J, with 22 bases in between. In germline, CDR1 is MDHEN, CDR2 SYDVKM. CDR3 amino acids: CASMELPSSRWFF. In DNA, the CDR3 is TGTGCCAGCATGGAGCTGCCGTCTTCTAGATGGTTCTTC. Full variable domain (remainder filled in from reference TRBV28 and TRBJ2-1): DVKVTQSSRYLVKRTGEKVFLECVQDMDHENMFWYRQDPGLGLRLIYFSYDVKMKEKGDIPEGYSVSREKKERFSLILESASTNQTSMYLCASMELPSSRWFFGPGTRLTVL.

In this sample, this clone turned up a few times. The chain carries TRBV19 and TRBJ2-7; TRBD1 agrees at 8 bases. This CDR3 is built from 15 residues. CDR1 LNHDA and CDR2 SQIVND come from the germline V gene (reference sequence). V gave up 6 bases and J gave up 1 base; unmatched junction bases: 8. CDR3 amino acids: CASRDGQGYSYEQYF. CDR3 in DNA: TGTGCCAGTAGGGATGGACAGGGTTATTCCTACGAGCAGTACTTC.

This clone was counted only a few times. The J gene is TRBJ2-6, the V gene TRBV6-2 or TRBV6-3, with D unclear. Germline CDR1 and CDR2: MNHEY and SVGEGT. The V end lost 0 bases, the J end lost 2 bases, and 5 bases lay between the germline ends. The CDR3 has 15 amino acids. The CDR3 is CASSYSWTGANVLTF. The CDR3 DNA is TGTGCCAGCAGTTACTCGTGGACTGGGGCCAACGTCCTGACTTTC.

This clone was observed many times. The rearrangement uses TRBV7-6 and TRBJ1-5; possible D gene TRBD1, 6 bases. This CDR3 is built from 15 residues. Trimming left V 5 bases short and J 2 bases short, with 13 bases between. CDR1 SGHVS and CDR2 FNYEAQ come from the germline V gene. The CDR3 is CASSTGQGGNQPQHF. CDR3 in DNA: TGTGCCAGCAGCACAGGGCAGGGTGGCAATCAGCCCCAGCATTTT.

This clone occurred many times. CDR3 coding DNA: TGTGCCAGCAGTCTCCAATTTAGACATAATGAAGCTTTCTTT. Amino acid sequence: CASSLQFRHNEAFF. The chain employs TRBV3-1 and TRBJ1-1; D uncertain. The CDR3 loop spans 14 amino acids. CDR1 LGHDT and CDR2 YNNKEL come from the germline V gene (reference sequence). V lost 6 bases, J lost 7 bases, and 18 bases lay in between.

This sequence joins TRBV5-1 and TRBJ2-2; 8 positions match TRBD1. The V and J ends lost 4 bases and 0 bases, in that order; junction bases with no gene match: 2. Germline CDR1 SGHRS, CDR2 YFSETQ. This CDR3 comprises 15 residues. This chain's CDR3 is CASSRTGPNTGELFF. The CDR3 bases are TGCGCCAGCAGCCGGACAGGGCCGAACACCGGGGAGCTGTTTTTT.

This clone was seen at least ten times. The V and J genes are TRBV5-1 and TRBJ1-2, with D possibly matching TRBD1 (6 bases). The CDR3 is 14 residues long. The V gene lost 6 bases and the J gene lost 7 bases, with 19 bases spanning the gap. Germline V gene sequence: CDR1 SGHRS, CDR2 YFSETQ. The CDR3 here is CASNRGGLDGGYTF. DNA for the CDR3: TGCGCCAGCAACCGAGGGGGATTAGACGGTGGCTACACCTTC. Drawing the rest from reference TRBV5-1 and TRBJ1-2, the complete variable domain is KAGVTQTPRYLIKTRGQQVTLSCSPISGHRSVSWYQQTPGQGLQFLFEYFSETQRNKGNFPGRFSGRQFSNSRSEMNVSTLELGDSALYLCASNRGGLDGGYTFGSGTRLTVV.

Details on this clone: No conserved phenylalanine or tryptophan ends this CDR3, so it is likely a read error. V and J are TRBV6-6 and TRBJ2-6; a weak D match, TRBD1 (5 bases). Germline V gene data show CDR1 as MNHNY and CDR2 as SVGAGI (reference sequence). The CDR3 totals 15 residues. CDR3 region: CASSYYQSGADVLTL. CDR3 DNA sequence: TGTGCCAGCAGTTATTATCAGTCTGGGGCCGACGTCCTGACTCTC.

Concerning this clone itself: A much larger clone is a single base away; this may be a read error. The gene calls are TRBV9 and TRBJ2-5; the match to TRBD2 covers 9 bases. Germline V CDR1 and CDR2: SGDLS, YYNGEE. The CDR3 has 18 amino acids. CDR3 bases: TGTTCCAGCAGCACCCGAGGGGCGGGGGGGGCCCCGGGGGAGACCCAGTACTTC. It yields the protein CSSSTRGAGGAPGETQYF.

Relative to its sample, this clone is medium-sized (0.01 to 0.1%). V and J are TRBV6-5 and TRBJ2-1; 8 bases map to TRBD2. J was trimmed by 6 bases and V by 0 bases; bases with no gene match: 1. CDR1 is MNHEY, CDR2 SVGAGI, per germline. The CDR3 loop spans 14 amino acids. CDR3 nucleotide sequence: TGTGCCAGCAGTTACTCTACTAGCGGCAATGAGCAGTTCTTC. Protein sequence: CASSYSTSGNEQFF.

At least ten counts were recorded for this clone. The rearrangement links TRBV7-6 to TRBJ2-5, with D perhaps given as TRBD1 or TRBD2 (6 bases each). The CDR3 loop spans 14 amino acids. V was pared by 3 bases and J by 5 bases, with 13 bases between. Germline V lookup: CDR1 SGHVS, CDR2 FNYEAQ. Here the CDR3 DNA reads TGTGCCAGCAGCTTCATCGGGGGCGGGGAGACCCAGTACTTC. It translates to CASSFIGGGETQYF.

This clone came up many times. The chain combines TRBV7-9 with TRBJ2-1; possible D gene TRBD2, 6 bases. Germline values: CDR1 SEHNR, CDR2 FQNEAQ (reference sequence). V gave up 4 bases and J gave up 4 bases, with 14 bases separating them. CDR3 length: 15 amino acids. The CDR3 is CASSSRDGLYNEQFF. The CDR3 region has the DNA TGTGCCAGCAGCTCCCGGGACGGACTATACAATGAGCAGTTCTTC.

On this clone itself: It may be a read error: a sequence one base away is much more abundant. The J gene is TRBJ2-1, the V gene TRBV11-2; D perhaps matches TRBD1 (5 bases). The germline V gene has CDR1 SGHAT and CDR2 FQNNGV. This CDR3 is 16 amino acids long. CDR3 sequence reads: CASSLEAWGSYNEQFF. CDR3 DNA sequence: TGTGCCAGCAGCTTAGAGGCGTGGGGCTCCTACAATGAACAGTTCTTC.

The chain uses TRBV6-1 and TRBJ1-5; D call uncertain. Per the germline V gene, CDR1 is MNHNS and CDR2 is SASEGT. This CDR3 has 14 residues. Trimming removed 3 bases at V and 10 bases at J, with 16 bases between. CDR3 nucleotide sequence: TGTGCCAGCAGTGATGTCTTAAGCAGCCATCCCCAGCATTTT. The encoded protein is CASSDVLSSHPQHF.

This clone was observed many times. The CDR3 spells CSARRGGDRGLSPLHF. The CDR3 DNA sequence: TGCAGTGCTAGAAGAGGCGGGGACAGGGGGCTCTCACCCCTCCACTTT. The chain has TRBV20-1 and TRBJ1-6; 12 bases map to TRBD1. From germline, CDR1 is DFQATT and CDR2 SNEGSKA (reference sequence). J gave up 10 bases and V 2 bases, and 9 bases lay outside the gene matches. This CDR3 has 16 amino acids.

This clone was detected a few times. The junction and the germline gene differ at one end; a read error may be behind it. V is TRBV6-5 and J is TRBJ2-7; D is ambiguous. Germline-derived CDR1 and CDR2 are MNHEY and SVGAGI. The CDR3 has 13 residues. The CDR3 coding sequence is TGTGCCAGAAGTTACTCAAAAGCCTACGAGCAGTACTTC. Translating gives CARSYSKAYEQYF.

This clone showed up many times. The V and J genes are TRBV25-1 and TRBJ1-6, with 7 bases matching TRBD1. The V and J ends lost 4 bases and 7 bases, in that order; junction bases with no gene match: 10. This CDR3 contains 16 residues. The germline V gene encodes CDR1 MGHDK and CDR2 SYGVNS. CDR3 coding DNA: TGTGCCAGCAGTGGGCCCGGGACAGCGACAAATTCACCCCTCCACTTT. It encodes CASSGPGTATNSPLHF.

This clone was recorded many times. V is TRBV9 and J is TRBJ1-4; D is ambiguous. Germline V CDR1 and CDR2: SGDLS, YYNGEE. The CDR3 totals 15 residues. Deletions cut 4 bases from V and 7 bases from J, with 17 bases between. DNA of the CDR3: TGTGCCAGCAGCCCTCAGGTGGGGTTAAGTGAAAAACTGTTTTTT. Its translation is CASSPQVGLSEKLFF. Filled out from reference TRBV9 and TRBJ1-4, the complete variable domain reads DSGVTQTPKHLITATGQRVTLRCSPRSGDLSVYWYQQSLDQGLQFLIQYYNGEERAKGNILERFSAQQFPDLHSELNLSSLELGDSALYFCASSPQVGLSEKLFFGSGTQLSVL.

This clone has ten or more counts. J is TRBJ2-5 and V is TRBV3-1, with 8 bases that match TRBD1. Germline CDR1 reads LGHDT; CDR2 reads YNNKEL (reference sequence). CDR3 size: 19 residues. V was clipped by 0 bases and J by 2 bases; unmatched bases: 14. The CDR3, as DNA: TGTGCCAGCAGCCAAGACGAGACAGGGGACGTTGGACGTCAAGAGACCCAGTACTTC. Its translation: CASSQDETGDVGRQETQYF.

The gene calls are TRBV20-1 and TRBJ2-5; 9 nucleotides agree with TRBD2. The CDR3 sequence is 17 residues long. Trimming removed 5 bases from V and 1 base from J; junction bases left unmatched: 14. From germline, CDR1 is DFQATT and CDR2 SNEGSKA (reference sequence). As DNA, the CDR3 is TGCAGTGCTTACAGTCAATTTAGCGGGAGCACCCAAGAGACCCAGTACTTC. As protein: CSAYSQFSGSTQETQYF.

This clone was seen ten or more times. The chain uses TRBV30 and TRBJ2-3; 10 bases are a match to TRBD1. Per the germline V gene, CDR1 is GTSNPN and CDR2 is SVGIG (reference sequence). The V and J ends lost 2 bases and 1 base, in that order; junction bases with no gene match: 3. The CDR3 extends over 15 amino acids. The CDR3 nucleotides are TGTGCCTGGAGTTTAGGGACAGGGGGCACAGATACGCAGTATTTT. Encoded protein: CAWSLGTGGTDTQYF.

Sample share makes this clone medium-sized. The chain combines TRBV6-1 with TRBJ1-3; D unclear. This CDR3 region has 12 residues. V was cut by 8 bases and J by 0 bases, with 5 bases left in between. CDR1 and CDR2 (germline): MNHNS, SASEGT. In DNA, the CDR3 is TGTGCCAGCTTGAGCTCTGGAAACACCATATATTTT. It codes for CASLSSGNTIYF.

This clone has ten or more counts. This sequence joins TRBV2 and TRBJ1-6; no reliable D call. Per the germline V gene, CDR1 is SNHLY and CDR2 is FYNNEI. V was pared by 10 bases and J by 9 bases, with 13 bases between. The CDR3 loop spans 12 amino acids. CDR3 DNA sequence: TGTGCCATTACAAGGGTGGGTTCACCCCTCCACTTT. Translated, it gives CAITRVGSPLHF.

This clone was observed at least ten times. The V gene is TRBV27, the J gene TRBJ2-1; possibly TRBD1 or TRBD2 for D (5 bases each). CDR3 length: 11 residues. V lost 6 bases, J lost 8 bases, and 8 bases lay in between. Germline loops: CDR1 MNHEY, CDR2 SMNVEV (reference sequence). The CDR3 DNA reads as TGTGCCAGCAGAAGGGGACATGAGCAGTTCTTC. This codes for CASRRGHEQFF.

To note about this clone: With a much larger clone just one base away, this may be a read error. This chain uses TRBV5-4 with TRBJ2-7; 7 bases are shared with TRBD2. CDR3 size: 15 residues. Trimming cost V 0 bases and J 2 bases; bases outside gene matches: 5. CDR1 and CDR2 from the germline V gene are SGHNT and YYREEE (reference sequence). CDR3 residues: CASSLVGLSAYEQYF. Written as DNA, the CDR3 is TGTGCCAGCAGCTTGGTGGGACTATCAGCCTACGAGCAGTACTTC.

This clone showed up many times. The rearrangement links TRBV20-1 to TRBJ1-2, with 8 nucleotides matching TRBD1. The length of the CDR3 is 14 residues. Germline-derived CDR1 and CDR2 are DFQATT and SNEGSKA (reference sequence). With V trimmed by 4 bases and J by 4 bases, 8 bases remained unmatched. The CDR3 DNA is TGCAGTGCTACTCAGGGGGCGGATGGCTATGGCTACACCTTC. As protein: CSATQGADGYGYTF.

In this sample, this clone turned up many times. The chain links TRBV5-1 to TRBJ1-2, with D possibly matching TRBD1 (6 bases). This CDR3 has 15 residues. The V end lost 4 bases, the J end lost 2 bases, and 15 bases lay between the germline ends. Germline CDR1 reads SGHRS; CDR2 reads YFSETQ. The CDR3 nucleotides are TGCGCCAGCAGCCTCCGGGACATTGAAAACTATGGCTACACCTTC. This gives the protein CASSLRDIENYGYTF.

Turning to this clone: In this CDR3 the conserved last residue, phenylalanine or tryptophan, is missing, so a read error is likely. This chain connects TRBV6-5 to TRBJ1-2, with TRBD1 matching 9 bases. Germline values: CDR1 MNHEY, CDR2 SVGAGI. This CDR3 comprises 15 residues. With V trimmed by 2 bases and J by 11 bases, 12 bases remained unmatched. This CDR3 reads CASSYGTGKTGGYTI. CDR3 bases: TGTGCCAGCAGTTACGGGACAGGGAAGACGGGTGGGTACACCATC.